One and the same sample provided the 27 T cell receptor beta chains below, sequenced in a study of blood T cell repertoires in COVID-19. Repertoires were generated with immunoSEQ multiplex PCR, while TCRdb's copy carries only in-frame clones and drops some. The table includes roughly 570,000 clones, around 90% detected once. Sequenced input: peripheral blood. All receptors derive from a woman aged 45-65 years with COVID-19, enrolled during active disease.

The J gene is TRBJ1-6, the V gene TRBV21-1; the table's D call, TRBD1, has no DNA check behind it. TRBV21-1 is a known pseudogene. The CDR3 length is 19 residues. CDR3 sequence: CASSKYGAGTGGRNSPLHF. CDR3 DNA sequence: TGTGCCAGCAGCAAGTATGGCGCCGGGACAGGGGGTCGAAATTCACCCCTCCACTTT.

Here the CDR3 DNA reads TGTGCTTCCATGTCAGGGGACGGGACTGAAGCTTTCTTT. Its protein is CASMSGDGTEAFF. The chain employs TRBV27 and TRBJ1-1; possible D gene TRBD1, 6 bases. CDR1 is MNHEY and CDR2 is SMNVEV in the germline V gene (reference sequence). This CDR3 region has 13 residues.

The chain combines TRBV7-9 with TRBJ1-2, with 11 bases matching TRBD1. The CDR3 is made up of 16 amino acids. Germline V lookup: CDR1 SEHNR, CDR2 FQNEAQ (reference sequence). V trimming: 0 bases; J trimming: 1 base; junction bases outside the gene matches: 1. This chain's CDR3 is CASSLAGQGDNYGYTF. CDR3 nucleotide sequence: TGTGCCAGCAGCTTAGCGGGACAGGGGGATAACTATGGCTACACCTTC.

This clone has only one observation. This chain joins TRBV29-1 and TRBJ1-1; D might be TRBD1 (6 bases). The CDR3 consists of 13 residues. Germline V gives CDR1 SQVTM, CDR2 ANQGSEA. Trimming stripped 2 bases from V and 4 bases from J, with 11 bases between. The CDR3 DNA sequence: TGCAGCGTTGAAAGGGGCAGGGGCACTGAAGCTTTCTTT. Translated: CSVERGRGTEAFF.

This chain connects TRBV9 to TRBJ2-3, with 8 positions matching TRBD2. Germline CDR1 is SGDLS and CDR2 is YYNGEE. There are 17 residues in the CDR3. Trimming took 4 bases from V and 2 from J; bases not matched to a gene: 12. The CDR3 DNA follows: TGTGCCAGCAGCCTTCCCCCGGCGGGGGGCCCCACAGATACGCAGTATTTT. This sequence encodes CASSLPPAGGPTDTQYF.

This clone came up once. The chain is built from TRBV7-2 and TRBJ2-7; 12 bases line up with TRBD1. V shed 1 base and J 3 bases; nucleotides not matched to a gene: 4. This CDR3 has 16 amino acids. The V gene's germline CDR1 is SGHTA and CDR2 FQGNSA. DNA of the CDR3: TGTGCCAGCAGCTTAGATGGGACAGGGGGCATCTACGAGCAGTACTTC. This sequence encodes CASSLDGTGGIYEQYF.

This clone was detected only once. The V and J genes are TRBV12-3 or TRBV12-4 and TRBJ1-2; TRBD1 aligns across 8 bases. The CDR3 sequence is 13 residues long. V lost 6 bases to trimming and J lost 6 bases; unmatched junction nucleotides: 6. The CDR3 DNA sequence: TGTGCCAGCAGCGACAGGGGTGGGGATGGCTACACCTTC. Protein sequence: CASSDRGGDGYTF.

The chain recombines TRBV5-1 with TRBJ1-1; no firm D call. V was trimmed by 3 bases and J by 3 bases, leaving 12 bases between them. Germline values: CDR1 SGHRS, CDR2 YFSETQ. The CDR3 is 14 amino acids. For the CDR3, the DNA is TGCGCCAGCAGCTACGGGAAAGCGGACACTGAAGCTTTCTTT. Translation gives CASSYGKADTEAFF.

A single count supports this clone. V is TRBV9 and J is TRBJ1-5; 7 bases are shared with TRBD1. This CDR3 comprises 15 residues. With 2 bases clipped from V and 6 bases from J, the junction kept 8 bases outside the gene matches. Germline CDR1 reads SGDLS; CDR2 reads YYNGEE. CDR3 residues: CASSVTGEWGQPQHF. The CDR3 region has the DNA TGTGCCAGCAGCGTCACAGGGGAGTGGGGTCAGCCCCAGCATTTT.

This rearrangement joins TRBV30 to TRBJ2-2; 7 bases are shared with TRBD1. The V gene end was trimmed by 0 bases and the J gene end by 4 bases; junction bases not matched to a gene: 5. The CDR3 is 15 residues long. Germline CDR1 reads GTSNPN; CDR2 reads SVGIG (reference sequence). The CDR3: CAWSVQGPGTGELFF. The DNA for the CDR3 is TGTGCCTGGAGTGTACAGGGGCCTGGCACCGGGGAGCTGTTTTTT.

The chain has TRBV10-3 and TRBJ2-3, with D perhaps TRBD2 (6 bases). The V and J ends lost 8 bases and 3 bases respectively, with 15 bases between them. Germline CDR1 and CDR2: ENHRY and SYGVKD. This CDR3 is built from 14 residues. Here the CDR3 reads CAIYGGGATDTQYF. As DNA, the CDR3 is TGTGCCATCTACGGCGGCGGGGCTACAGATACGCAGTATTTT.

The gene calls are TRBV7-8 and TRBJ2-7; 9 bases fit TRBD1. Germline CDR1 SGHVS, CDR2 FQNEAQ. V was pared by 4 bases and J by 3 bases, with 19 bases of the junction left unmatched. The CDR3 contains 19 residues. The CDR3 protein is CASSYNRGQGKALNYEQYF. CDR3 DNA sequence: TGTGCCAGCAGCTACAACCGGGGACAGGGTAAGGCCCTAAACTACGAGCAGTACTTC.

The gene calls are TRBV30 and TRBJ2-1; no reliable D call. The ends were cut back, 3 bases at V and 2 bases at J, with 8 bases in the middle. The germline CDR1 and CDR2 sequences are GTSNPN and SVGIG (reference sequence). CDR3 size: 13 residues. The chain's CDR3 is CAWSGTAYNEQFF. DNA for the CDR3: TGTGCCTGGAGCGGAACAGCCTACAATGAGCAGTTCTTC. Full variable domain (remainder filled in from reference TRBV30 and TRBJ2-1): SQTIHQWPATLVQPVGSPLSLECTVEGTSNPNLYWYRQAAGRGLQLLFYSVGIGQISSEVPQNLSASRPQDRQFILSSKKLLLSDSGFYLCAWSGTAYNEQFFGPGTRLTVL.

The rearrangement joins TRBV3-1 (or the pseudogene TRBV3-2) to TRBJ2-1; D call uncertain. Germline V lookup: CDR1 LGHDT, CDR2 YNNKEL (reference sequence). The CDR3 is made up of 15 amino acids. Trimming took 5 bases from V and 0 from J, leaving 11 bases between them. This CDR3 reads CASSSGHSSYNEQFF. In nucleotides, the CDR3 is TGTGCCAGCAGCTCGGGTCATTCCTCCTACAATGAGCAGTTCTTC.

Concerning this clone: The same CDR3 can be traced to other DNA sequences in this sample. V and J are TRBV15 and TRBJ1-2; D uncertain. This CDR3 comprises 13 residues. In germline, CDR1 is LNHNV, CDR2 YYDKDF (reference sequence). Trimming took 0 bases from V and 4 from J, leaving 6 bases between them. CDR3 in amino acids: CATSRDRGYGYTF. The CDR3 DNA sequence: TGTGCCACCAGCAGAGACAGAGGCTATGGCTACACCTTC.

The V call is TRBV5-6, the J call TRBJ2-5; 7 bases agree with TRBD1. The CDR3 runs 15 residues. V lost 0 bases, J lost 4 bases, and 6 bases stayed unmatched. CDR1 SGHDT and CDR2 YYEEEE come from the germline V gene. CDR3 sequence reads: CASSLVGQRVETQYF. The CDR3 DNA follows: TGTGCCAGCAGCTTGGTGGGACAGAGGGTAGAGACCCAGTACTTC.

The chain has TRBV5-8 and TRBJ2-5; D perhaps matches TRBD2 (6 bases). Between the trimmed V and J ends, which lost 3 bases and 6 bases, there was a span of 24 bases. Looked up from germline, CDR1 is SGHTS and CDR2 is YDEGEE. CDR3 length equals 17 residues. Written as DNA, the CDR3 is TGTGCCAGCAGCTCGGGGCCCGGAGGGCACCCACCGAAGACCCAGTACTTC. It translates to CASSSGPGGHPPKTQYF.

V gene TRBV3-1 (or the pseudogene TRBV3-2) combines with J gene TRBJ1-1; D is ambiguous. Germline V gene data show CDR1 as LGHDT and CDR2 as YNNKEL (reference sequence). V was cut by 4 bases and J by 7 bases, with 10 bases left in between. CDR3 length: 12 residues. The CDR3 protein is CASSLTGFEAFF. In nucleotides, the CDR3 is TGTGCCAGCAGCCTGACGGGTTTTGAAGCTTTCTTT.

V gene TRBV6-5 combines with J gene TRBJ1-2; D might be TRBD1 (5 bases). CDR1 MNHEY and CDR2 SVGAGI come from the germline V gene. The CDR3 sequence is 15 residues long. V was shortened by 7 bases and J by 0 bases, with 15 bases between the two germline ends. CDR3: CASIPRGSANYGYTF. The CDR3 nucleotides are TGTGCCAGCATACCAAGGGGATCGGCTAACTATGGCTACACCTTC.

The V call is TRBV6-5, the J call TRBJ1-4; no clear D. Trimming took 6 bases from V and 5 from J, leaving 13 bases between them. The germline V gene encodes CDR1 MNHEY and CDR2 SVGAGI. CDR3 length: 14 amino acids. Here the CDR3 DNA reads TGTGCCAGCAGCCTGAGACGGGGAAATGAAAAACTGTTTTTT. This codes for CASSLRRGNEKLFF.

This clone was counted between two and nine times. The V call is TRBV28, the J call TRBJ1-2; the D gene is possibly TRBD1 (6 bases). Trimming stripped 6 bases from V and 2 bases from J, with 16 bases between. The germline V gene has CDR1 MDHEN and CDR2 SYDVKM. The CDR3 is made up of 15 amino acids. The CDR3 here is CASSPSGEGNYGYTF. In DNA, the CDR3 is TGTGCCAGCAGCCCCTCAGGGGAAGGGAACTATGGCTACACCTTC.

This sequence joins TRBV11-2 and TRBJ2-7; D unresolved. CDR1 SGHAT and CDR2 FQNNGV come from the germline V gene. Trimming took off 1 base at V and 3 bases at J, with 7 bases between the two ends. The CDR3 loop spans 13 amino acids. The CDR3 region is CASSLAQSYEQYF. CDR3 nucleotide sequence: TGTGCCAGCAGCTTAGCACAGAGCTACGAGCAGTACTTC.

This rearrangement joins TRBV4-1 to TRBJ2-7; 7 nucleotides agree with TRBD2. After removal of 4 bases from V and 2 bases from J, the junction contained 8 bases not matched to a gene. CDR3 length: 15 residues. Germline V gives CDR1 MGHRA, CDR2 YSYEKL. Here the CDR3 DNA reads TGCGCCAGCAGCCGCATGGCGGGGGAGACCTACGAGCAGTACTTC. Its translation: CASSRMAGETYEQYF.

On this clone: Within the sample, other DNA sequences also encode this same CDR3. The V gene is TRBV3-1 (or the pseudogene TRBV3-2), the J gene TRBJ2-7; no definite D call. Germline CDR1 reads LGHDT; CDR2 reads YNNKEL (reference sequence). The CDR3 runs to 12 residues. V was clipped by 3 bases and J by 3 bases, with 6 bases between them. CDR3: CASSQTGYEQYF. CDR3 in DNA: TGTGCCAGCAGCCAGACTGGCTACGAGCAGTACTTC.

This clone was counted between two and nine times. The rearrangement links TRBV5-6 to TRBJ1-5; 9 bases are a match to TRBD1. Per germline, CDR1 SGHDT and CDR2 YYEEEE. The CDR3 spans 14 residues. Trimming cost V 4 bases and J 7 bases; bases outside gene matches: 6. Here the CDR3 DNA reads TGTGCCAGCAGCAGCGGGACAGGGCTCCAGCCCCAGCATTTT. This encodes CASSSGTGLQPQHF.

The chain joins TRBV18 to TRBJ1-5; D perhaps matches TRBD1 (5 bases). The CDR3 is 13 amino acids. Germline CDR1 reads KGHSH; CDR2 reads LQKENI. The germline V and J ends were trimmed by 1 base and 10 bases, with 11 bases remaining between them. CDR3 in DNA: TGTGCCAGCTCACCACTATGGGGGGATCCCCAGCATTTT. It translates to CASSPLWGDPQHF.

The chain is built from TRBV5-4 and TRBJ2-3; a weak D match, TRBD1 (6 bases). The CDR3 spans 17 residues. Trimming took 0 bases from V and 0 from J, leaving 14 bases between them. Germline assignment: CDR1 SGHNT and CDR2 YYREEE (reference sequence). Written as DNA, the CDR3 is TGTGCCAGCAGCTTGGGCCTACAGGGTGGAAGCACAGATACGCAGTATTTT. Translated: CASSLGLQGGSTDTQYF.